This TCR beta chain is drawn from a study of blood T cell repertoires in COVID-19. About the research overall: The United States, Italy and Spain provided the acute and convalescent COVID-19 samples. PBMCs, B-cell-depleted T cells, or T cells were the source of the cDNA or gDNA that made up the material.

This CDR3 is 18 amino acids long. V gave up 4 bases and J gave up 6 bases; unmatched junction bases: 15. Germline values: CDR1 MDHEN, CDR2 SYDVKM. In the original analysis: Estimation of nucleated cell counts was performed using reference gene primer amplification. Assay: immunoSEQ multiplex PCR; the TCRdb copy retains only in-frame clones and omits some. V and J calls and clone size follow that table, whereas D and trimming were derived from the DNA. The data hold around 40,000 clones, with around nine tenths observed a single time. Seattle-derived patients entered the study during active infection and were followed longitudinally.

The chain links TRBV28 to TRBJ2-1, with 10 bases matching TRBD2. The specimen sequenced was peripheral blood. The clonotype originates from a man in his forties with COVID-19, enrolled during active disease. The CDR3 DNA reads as TGTGCCAGCAGTTCCCCGGGACTAGCGTCCCCGGGGTCCAATGAGCAGTTCTTC. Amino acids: CASSSPGLASPGSNEQFF.